Listed below are T cell receptor beta chains from one sample, sequenced in a study of technical replicates of blood from a handful of donors. The table came from immunoSEQ multiplex PCR; TCRdb's copy has only in-frame clones and leaves some out. The table includes just over 60,000 clones, more than 70% detected once. Source material: PBMCs. These receptors originate from a human donor in good health. Some clones in this sample may be carry-over from other donors' samples. Each CDR3 is given with its conserved first and last residue. D genes are given only for firm matches. Not all rows give a size; the values are once, few, many and, for expanded clones, a class.

d_gene | j_gene | abundance | v_gene | CDR3nt | CDR3aa
- | TRBJ1-3 | - | TRBV7-9 | TGTGCCAGCAGCTTACTAACCGCGGGGGCCGGGTCTGGAAACACCATATATTTT | CASSLLTAGAGSGNTIYF
- | TRBJ2-3 | - | TRBV5-1 | TGCGCCAGCAGCTTGGTTTATGGCACAGATACGCAGTATTTT | CASSLVYGTDTQYF
- | TRBJ2-5 | - | TRBV9 | TGTGCCAGCAGCGTAGTCGGAACCGAGGGAGAGACCCAGTACTTC | CASSVVGTEGETQYF
- | TRBJ2-3 | few | TRBV13 | TGTGCCAGCAGCGGCCGGGACACCACAGATACGCAGTATTTT | CASSGRDTTDTQYF
TRBD1 | TRBJ1-1 | - | TRBV28 | TGTGCCAGCAGTTCACCGACAGGGAGGAACACTGAAGCTTTCTTT | CASSSPTGRNTEAFF
TRBD2 | TRBJ2-3 | - | TRBV7-7 | TGTGCCAGCAGCCTTAGACTAGCGGGAGGGCTCACAGATACGCAGTATTTT | CASSLRLAGGLTDTQYF
- | TRBJ2-7 | - | TRBV5-5 | TGTGCCAGCAGCTTGGGGCCTGCGGAGGAGCAGTACTTC | CASSLGPAEEQYF
- | TRBJ2-7 | - | TRBV4-3 | TGCGCCAGCAGCCAAGATAAGAGCGGAGAAGAGCAGTACTTC | CASSQDKSGEEQYF
TRBD1 | TRBJ2-7 | - | TRBV10-3 | TGTGCCATCAGTGAGGGGACAGGGGGCTACGAGCAGTACTTC | CAISEGTGGYEQYF
- | TRBJ1-5 | - | TRBV13 | TGTGCCAGCAGCGAAGGGGACAATCAGCCCCAGCATTTT | CASSEGDNQPQHF
- | TRBJ1-3 | - | TRBV19 | TGTGCCAGCAGCCTAGACTCTGGAAACACCATATATTTT | CASSLDSGNTIYF
- | TRBJ2-5 | - | TRBV29-1 | TGCAGCGTTCTGGGCCCGATTCCCCGAAAGGAAGAGACCCAGTACTTC | CSVLGPIPRKEETQYF
TRBD1 | TRBJ2-7 | - | TRBV5-1 | TGCGCCAGCAGGCGAGACAGGGTCCCCTACGAGCAGTACTTC | CASRRDRVPYEQYF
- | TRBJ1-4 | - | TRBV10-3 | TGTGCCATCAGTGTCTCCCCAGGGACAAATGAAAAACTGTTTTTT | CAISVSPGTNEKLFF
- | TRBJ2-7 | few | TRBV7-9 | TGTGCCAGCAGCCCTGAGCTGCCCGAGCAGTACTTC | CASSPELPEQYF
- | TRBJ1-1 | - | TRBV6-1 | TGTGCCAGCAGTGAGGGGGCTGAAACTGAAGCTTTCTTT | CASSEGAETEAFF
TRBD1 | TRBJ2-7 | - | TRBV10-1 | TGCGCCAGCAGTGTTCACAGGGGCTACGAGCAGTACTTC | CASSVHRGYEQYF
TRBD2 | TRBJ2-3 | - | TRBV6-4 | TGTGCCAGCAGTGAAGGTAGCGGGGGTAGCACAGATACGCAGTATTTT | CASSEGSGGSTDTQYF
- | TRBJ2-7 | few | TRBV7-6 | TGTGCCAGCACCCGAGGACGGGGAGACGGAGTATACGAGCAGTACTTC | CASTRGRGDGVYEQYF
- | TRBJ1-5 | once | TRBV29-1 | TGCAGCGCCGCCACAGGGTTCAATCAGCCCCAGCATTTT | CSAATGFNQPQHF
TRBD2 | TRBJ2-1 | - | TRBV30 | TGTGCCTGGAGTTCCCTCGGACTAGCGTCAAATGAGCAGTTCTTC | CAWSSLGLASNEQFF
- | TRBJ1-6 | - | TRBV2 | TGTGCCAGCACCCTCGACAGAAGCTCCTATAATTCACCCCTCCACTTT | CASTLDRSSYNSPLHF
TRBD1 | TRBJ1-5 | - | TRBV7-9 | TGTGCCAGCAGCTTTTCAGGGGGCGTCAATCAGCCCCAGCATTTT | CASSFSGGVNQPQHF
TRBD2 | TRBJ2-7 | - | TRBV5-4 | TGTGCCAGCAGTGGGGTTGGAGCGGGAGTTACCTACGAGCAGTACTTC | CASSGVGAGVTYEQYF
- | TRBJ1-2 | - | TRBV11-1 | TGTGCCAGCAGCCGACAGGAAAACTATGGCTACACCTTC | CASSRQENYGYTF
TRBD1 | TRBJ1-4 | - | TRBV6-5 | TGTGCCAGCCGCCGGACAGGGTGGAATAATGAAAAACTGTTTTTT | CASRRTGWNNEKLFF
TRBD1 | TRBJ1-2 | - | TRBV5-4 | TGTGCCAGCAGCTTGGGGAACAGGGGGTCAAATAGCTATGGCTACACCTTC | CASSLGNRGSNSYGYTF
TRBD2 | TRBJ2-1 | - | TRBV18 | TGTGCCAGCTCGCCGGCTAGCGGGGGGAACAATGAGCAGTTCTTC | CASSPASGGNNEQFF
TRBD1 | TRBJ1-5 | - | TRBV6-1 | TGTGCCAGCAACATACAGGGGGCCAATCAGCCCCAGCATTTT | CASNIQGANQPQHF
- | TRBJ1-3 | once | TRBV7-9 | TGTGCCATCCGTGTGGGGCACTCTGGAAACACCATATATTTT | CAIRVGHSGNTIYF
TRBD2 | TRBJ2-2 | - | TRBV11-3 | TGTGCCAGCAGCTTACGGGGGGGCCCGAGCGGGGAGCTGTTTTTT | CASSLRGGPSGELFF
TRBD1 | TRBJ2-3 | - | TRBV11-2 | TGTGCCAGCAGCTTAGATAGGGGGCACGATACGCAGTATTTT | CASSLDRGHDTQYF
TRBD1 | TRBJ1-2 | - | TRBV19 | TGTGCCAGTAGGACGCCGGGACAGCTTAACTATGGCTACACCTTC | CASRTPGQLNYGYTF
- | TRBJ1-2 | once | TRBV5-1 | TGCGCCAGCAGCTCTCCTTCGACTAGGGGCGATGGCTACACCTTC | CASSSPSTRGDGYTF
- | TRBJ1-1 | - | TRBV7-7 | TGTGCCAGCAGCTTCCGGGAATACACTGAAGCTTTCTTT | CASSFREYTEAFF
TRBD2 | TRBJ2-2 | - | TRBV6-1 | TGTGCCAGCAGTGCGACTAGCGGGAGCTTGGTCGGGGAGCTGTTTTTT | CASSATSGSLVGELFF
TRBD2 | TRBJ2-1 | once | TRBV6-4 | TGTGCCAGCAGTGACTCCGGGACTAGCGGGGGGGACTACAATGAGCAGTTCTTC | CASSDSGTSGGDYNEQFF
- | TRBJ2-7 | - | TRBV4-3 | TGCGCCAGCAGCCAAGACAGAACCTACGAGCAGTACTTC | CASSQDRTYEQYF
TRBD2 | TRBJ2-2 | - | TRBV7-2 | TGTGCCATCGGGACTAGCGGGAATCACGGGGAGCTGTTTTTT | CAIGTSGNHGELFF
TRBD1 | TRBJ1-4 | - | TRBV19 | TGTGCCAGTAGGGGACAGGGTGAAAATGAAAAACTGTTTTTT | CASRGQGENEKLFF
- | TRBJ1-2 | - | TRBV4-1 | TGCGCCAGCAGCCAATCCCTGGAGTGGAAACCCCATGGCTACACCTTC | CASSQSLEWKPHGYTF
TRBD1 | TRBJ1-6 | - | TRBV19 | TGTGCCAGTAGTACCCCTCGGCAGGGGGCTAATTCACCCCTCCACTTT | CASSTPRQGANSPLHF
- | TRBJ2-7 | - | TRBV11-3 | TGTGCCAGCAGCTTGACCGGGGTCTCCTACGAGCAGTACTTC | CASSLTGVSYEQYF
- | TRBJ2-5 | - | TRBV4-3 | TGCGCCAGCAGCCAAGAGCCAGGGTGGGGCGAGACCCAGTACTTC | CASSQEPGWGETQYF
- | TRBJ1-5 | - | TRBV30 | TGTGCCTGGAGTTCGGGGGGCGAGGTCAATCAGCCCCAGCATTTT | CAWSSGGEVNQPQHF